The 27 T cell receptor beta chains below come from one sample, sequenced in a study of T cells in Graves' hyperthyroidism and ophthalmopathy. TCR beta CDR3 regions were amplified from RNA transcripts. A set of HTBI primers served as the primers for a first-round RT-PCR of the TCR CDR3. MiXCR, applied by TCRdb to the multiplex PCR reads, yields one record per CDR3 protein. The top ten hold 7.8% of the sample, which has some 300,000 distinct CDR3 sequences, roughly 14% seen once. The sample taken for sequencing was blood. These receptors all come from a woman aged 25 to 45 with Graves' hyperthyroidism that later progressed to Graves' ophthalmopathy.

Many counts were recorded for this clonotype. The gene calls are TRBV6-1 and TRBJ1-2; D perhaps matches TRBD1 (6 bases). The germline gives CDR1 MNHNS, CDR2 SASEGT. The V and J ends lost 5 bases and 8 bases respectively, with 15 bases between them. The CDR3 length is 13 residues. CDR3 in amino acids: CASSPGHSAGYTF. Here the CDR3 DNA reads TGTGCCAGCAGTCCGGGACACTCGGCCGGCTACACCTTC.

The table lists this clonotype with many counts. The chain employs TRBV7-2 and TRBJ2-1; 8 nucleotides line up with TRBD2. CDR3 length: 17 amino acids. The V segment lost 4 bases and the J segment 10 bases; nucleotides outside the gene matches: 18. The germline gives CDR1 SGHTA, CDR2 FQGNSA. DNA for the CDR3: TGTGCCAGCAGCTCCTCTTTCCTTGGGACTAGAATTGGCGAGCAGTTCTTC. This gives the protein CASSSSFLGTRIGEQFF.

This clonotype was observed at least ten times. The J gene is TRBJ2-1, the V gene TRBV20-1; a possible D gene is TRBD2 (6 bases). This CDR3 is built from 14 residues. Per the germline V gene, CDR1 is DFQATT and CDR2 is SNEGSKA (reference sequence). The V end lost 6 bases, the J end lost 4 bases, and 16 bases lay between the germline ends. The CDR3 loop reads CSAERVNDYNEQFF. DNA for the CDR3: TGCAGTGCGGAGCGGGTTAACGATTACAATGAGCAGTTCTTC.

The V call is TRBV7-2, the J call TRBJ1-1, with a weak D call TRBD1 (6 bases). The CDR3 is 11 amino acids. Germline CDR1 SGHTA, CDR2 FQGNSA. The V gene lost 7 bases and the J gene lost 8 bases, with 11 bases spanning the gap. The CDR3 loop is CASTGAREAFF. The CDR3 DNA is TGTGCCAGCACAGGGGCCAGGGAAGCTTTCTTT.

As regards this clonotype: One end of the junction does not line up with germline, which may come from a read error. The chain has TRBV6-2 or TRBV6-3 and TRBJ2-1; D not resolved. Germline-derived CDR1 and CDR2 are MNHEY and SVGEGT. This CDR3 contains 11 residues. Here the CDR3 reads CASSYPTLTIF. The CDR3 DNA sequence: TGTGCCAGCAGTTACCCGACTCTGACGATCTTC.

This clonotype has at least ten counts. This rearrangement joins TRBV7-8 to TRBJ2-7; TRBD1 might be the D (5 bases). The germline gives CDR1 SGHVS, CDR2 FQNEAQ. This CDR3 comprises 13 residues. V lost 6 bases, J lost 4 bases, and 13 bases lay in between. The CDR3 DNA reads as TGTGCCAGCAGAGGGGTCTTTAGGTACGAGCAGTACTTC. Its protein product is CASRGVFRYEQYF.

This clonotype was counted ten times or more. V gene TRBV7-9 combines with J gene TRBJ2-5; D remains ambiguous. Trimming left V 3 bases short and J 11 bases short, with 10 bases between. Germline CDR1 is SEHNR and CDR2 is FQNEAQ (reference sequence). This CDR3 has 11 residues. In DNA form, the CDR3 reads TGTGCCAGCAGCTTTTTGGGGATACAGTACTTC. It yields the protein CASSFLGIQYF.

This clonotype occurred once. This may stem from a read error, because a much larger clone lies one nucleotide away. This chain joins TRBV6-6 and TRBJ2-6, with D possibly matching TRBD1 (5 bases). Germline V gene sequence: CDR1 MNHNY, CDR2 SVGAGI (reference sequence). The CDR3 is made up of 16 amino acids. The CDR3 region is CASSYSTSAGANVPTF. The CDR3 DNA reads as TGTGCCAGCAGTTACTCGACGTCCGCTGGGGCCAACGTCCCGACTTTC.

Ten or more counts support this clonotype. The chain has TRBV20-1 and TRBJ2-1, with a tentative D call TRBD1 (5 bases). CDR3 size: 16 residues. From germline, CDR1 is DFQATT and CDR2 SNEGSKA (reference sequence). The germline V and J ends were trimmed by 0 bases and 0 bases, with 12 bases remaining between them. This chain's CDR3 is CSARDVLGDSYNEQFF. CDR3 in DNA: TGCAGTGCTAGAGATGTGCTAGGGGACTCCTACAATGAGCAGTTCTTC.

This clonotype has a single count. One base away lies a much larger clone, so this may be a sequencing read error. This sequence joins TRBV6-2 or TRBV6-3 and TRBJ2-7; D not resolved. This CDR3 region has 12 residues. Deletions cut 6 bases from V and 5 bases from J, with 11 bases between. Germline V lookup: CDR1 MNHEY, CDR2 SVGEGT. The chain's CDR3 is CASRRSGDEQYF. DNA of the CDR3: TGTGCCAGCAGAAGGTCTGGCGACGAGCAGTACTTC.

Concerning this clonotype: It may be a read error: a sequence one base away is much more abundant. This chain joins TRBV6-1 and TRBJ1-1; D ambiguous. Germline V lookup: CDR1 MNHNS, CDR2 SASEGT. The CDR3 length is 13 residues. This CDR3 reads CTSSALAQTEAFF. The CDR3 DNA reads TGTACCAGCAGCGCCCTTGCCCAGACTGAAGCTTTCTTT.

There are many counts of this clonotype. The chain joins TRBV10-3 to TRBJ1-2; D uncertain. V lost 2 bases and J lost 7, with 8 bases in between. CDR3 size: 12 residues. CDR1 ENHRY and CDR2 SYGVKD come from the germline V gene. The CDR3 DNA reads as TGTGCCATCAGTGAGAATAGTGTTGGCTACACCTTC. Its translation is CAISENSVGYTF.

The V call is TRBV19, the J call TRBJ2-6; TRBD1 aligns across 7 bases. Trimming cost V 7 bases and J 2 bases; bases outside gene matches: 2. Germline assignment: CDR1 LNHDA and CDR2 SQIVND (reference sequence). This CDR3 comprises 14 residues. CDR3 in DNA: TGTGCCAGTACTGGACAGGCTGGGGCCAACGTCCTGACTTTC. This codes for CASTGQAGANVLTF.

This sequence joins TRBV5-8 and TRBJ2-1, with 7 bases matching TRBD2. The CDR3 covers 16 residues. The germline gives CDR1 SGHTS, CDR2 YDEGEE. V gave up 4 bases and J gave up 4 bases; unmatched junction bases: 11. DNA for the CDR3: TGTGCCAGCAGCGGGGGGGACGGCCATAGGTACAATGAGCAGTTCTTC. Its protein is CASSGGDGHRYNEQFF.

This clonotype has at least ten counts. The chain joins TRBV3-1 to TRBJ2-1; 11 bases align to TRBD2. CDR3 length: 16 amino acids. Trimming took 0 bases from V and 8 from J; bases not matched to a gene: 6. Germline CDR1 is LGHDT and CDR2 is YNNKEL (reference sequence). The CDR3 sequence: CASSQDELAGADEQFF. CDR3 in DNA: TGTGCCAGCAGCCAAGATGAACTAGCGGGAGCAGATGAGCAGTTCTTC.

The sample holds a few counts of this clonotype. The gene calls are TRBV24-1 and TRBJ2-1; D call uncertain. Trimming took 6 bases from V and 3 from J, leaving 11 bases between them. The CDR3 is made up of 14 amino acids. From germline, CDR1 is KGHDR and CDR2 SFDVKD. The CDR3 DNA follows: TGTGCCACCAGTCATGGGCCCCTCTACAATGAGCAGTTCTTC. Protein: CATSHGPLYNEQFF.

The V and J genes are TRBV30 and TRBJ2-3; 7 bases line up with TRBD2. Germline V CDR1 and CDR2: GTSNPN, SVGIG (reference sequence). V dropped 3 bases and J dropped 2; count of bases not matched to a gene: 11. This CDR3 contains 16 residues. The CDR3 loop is CAWRLGLAAYTDTQYF. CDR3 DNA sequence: TGTGCCTGGAGACTGGGGCTAGCGGCCTACACAGATACGCAGTATTTT.

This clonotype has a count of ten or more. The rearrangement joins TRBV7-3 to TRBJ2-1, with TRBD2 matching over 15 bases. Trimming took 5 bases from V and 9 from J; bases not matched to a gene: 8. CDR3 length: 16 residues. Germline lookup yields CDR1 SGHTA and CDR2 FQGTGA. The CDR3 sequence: CASSTQGLAGGGEQFF. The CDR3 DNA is TGTGCCAGCAGCACCCAGGGACTAGCGGGAGGCGGTGAGCAGTTCTTC.

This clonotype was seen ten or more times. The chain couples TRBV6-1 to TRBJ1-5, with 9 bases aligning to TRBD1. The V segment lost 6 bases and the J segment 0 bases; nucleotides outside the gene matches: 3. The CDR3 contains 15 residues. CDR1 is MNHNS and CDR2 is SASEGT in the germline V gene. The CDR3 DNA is TGTGCCAGCAGCCCGGGACAGGGTAGCAATCAGCCCCAGCATTTT. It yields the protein CASSPGQGSNQPQHF.

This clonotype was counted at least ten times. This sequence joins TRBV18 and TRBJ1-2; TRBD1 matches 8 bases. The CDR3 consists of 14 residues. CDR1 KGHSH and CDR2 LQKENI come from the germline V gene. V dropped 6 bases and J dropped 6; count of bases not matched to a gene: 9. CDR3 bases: TGTGCCAGCTCCCGAAACAGGGGGACGGATGGCTACACCTTC. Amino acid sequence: CASSRNRGTDGYTF.

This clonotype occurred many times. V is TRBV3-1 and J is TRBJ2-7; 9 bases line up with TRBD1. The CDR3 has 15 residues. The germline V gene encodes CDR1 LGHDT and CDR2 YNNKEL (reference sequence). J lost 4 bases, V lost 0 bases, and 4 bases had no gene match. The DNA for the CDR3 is TGTGCCAGCAGCCAAGACCGACAGGGGGGATACGAGCAGTACTTC. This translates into CASSQDRQGGYEQYF.

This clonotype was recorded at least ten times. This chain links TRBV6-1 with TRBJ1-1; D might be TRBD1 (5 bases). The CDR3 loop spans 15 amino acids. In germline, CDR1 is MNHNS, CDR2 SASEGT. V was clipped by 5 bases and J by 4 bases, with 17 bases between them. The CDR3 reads CASSQTAGYTTEAFF. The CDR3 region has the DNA TGTGCCAGCAGTCAGACCGCAGGGTATACCACTGAAGCTTTCTTT.

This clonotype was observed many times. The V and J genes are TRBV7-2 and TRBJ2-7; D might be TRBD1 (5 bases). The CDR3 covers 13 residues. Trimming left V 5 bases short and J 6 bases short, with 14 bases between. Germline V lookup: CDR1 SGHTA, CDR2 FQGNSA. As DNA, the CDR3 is TGTGCCAGCAGCCCACACACAGGCTCCGAGCAGTACTTC. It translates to CASSPHTGSEQYF.

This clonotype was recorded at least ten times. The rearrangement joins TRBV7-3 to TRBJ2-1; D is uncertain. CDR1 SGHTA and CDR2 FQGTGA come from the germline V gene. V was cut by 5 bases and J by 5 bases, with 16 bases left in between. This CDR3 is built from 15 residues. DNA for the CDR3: TGTGCCAGCAGCCCCCACTCCGGGCCAAACAATGAGCAGTTCTTC. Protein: CASSPHSGPNNEQFF.

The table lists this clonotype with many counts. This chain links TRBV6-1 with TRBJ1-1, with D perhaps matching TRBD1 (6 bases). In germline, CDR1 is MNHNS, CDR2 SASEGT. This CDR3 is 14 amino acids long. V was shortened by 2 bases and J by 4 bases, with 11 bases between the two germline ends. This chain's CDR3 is CASSEMRGGTEAFF. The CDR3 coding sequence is TGTGCCAGCAGTGAAATGAGGGGGGGCACTGAAGCTTTCTTT.

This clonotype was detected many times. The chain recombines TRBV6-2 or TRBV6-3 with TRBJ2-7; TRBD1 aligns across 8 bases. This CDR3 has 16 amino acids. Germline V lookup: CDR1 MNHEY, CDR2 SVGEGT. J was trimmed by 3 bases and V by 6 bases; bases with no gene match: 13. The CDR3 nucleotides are TGTGCCAGCAGCCGACCGGGACAGGCGCTGAGCTACGAGCAGTACTTC. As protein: CASSRPGQALSYEQYF.

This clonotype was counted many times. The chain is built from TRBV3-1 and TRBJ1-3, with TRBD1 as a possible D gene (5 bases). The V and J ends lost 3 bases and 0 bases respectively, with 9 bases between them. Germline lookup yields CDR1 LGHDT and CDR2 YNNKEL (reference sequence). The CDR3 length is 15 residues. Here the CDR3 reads CASSHQGLSGNTIYF. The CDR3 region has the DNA TGTGCCAGCAGCCATCAGGGCCTCTCTGGAAACACCATATATTTT.